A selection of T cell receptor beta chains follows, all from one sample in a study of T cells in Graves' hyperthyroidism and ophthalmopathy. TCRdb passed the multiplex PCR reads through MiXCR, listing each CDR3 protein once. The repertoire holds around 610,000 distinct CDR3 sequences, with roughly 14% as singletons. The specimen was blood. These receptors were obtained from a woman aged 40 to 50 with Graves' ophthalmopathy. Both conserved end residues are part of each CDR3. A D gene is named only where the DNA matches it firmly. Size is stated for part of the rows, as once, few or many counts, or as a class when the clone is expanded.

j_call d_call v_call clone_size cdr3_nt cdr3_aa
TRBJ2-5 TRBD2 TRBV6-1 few TGTGCCTCCTCGACGGCGGGAGTGGGAGAGACCCAGTACTTC CASSTAGVGETQYF
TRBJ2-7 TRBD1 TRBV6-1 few TGTGCCAGCAGTGGACAGGGGCGACCATACGAGCAGTACTTC CASSGQGRPYEQYF
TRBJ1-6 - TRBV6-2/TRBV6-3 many TGTGCCAGCAGTCCGTCGACAGGCCTCCACTTT CASSPSTGLHF
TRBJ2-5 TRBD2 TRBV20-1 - TGCAGCTACGGGACTACACAAGAGACCCAGTACTTC CSYGTTQETQYF
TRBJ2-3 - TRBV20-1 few TGCAGTGCCCCAACCCCGGGCACAGATACGCAGTATTTT CSAPTPGTDTQYF
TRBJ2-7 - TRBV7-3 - TGTGCCAGCAGCTTATTACCGTTCCACGAGCAGTACTTC CASSLLPFHEQYF
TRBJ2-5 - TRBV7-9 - TGTGCCAGCAGCAGTAGTTCGGAGACCCAGTACTTC CASSSSSETQYF
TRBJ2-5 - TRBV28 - TGTGCCAGCAGTTTAGTCAGGGGAGACCAAGAGACCCAGTACTTC CASSLVRGDQETQYF
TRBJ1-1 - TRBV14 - TGTGCCAGCAGCCAAGTGAACACTGATGAAGCTTTCTTT CASSQVNTDEAFF
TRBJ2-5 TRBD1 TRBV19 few TGTGCCAGTAGTGGGCGGGGACAGGCAGATCAAGAGACCCAGTACTTC CASSGRGQADQETQYF
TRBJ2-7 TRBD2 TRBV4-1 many TGCGCCAGCAGCCCTTCGGCGGGAGGGCTCTACGAGCAGTACTTC CASSPSAGGLYEQYF
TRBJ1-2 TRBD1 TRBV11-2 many TGTGCCAGCAGCTTAGCCCCAGGGGGGTATGGCTACACCTTC CASSLAPGGYGYTF
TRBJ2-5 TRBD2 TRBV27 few TGTGCCAGCAGTTTCCTAGCGGGAGGGCGCGAGACCCAGTACTTC CASSFLAGGRETQYF
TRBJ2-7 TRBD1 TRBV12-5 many TGTGCTAGTGGTATGGGACAGGGAATCTCCTACGAGCAGTACTTC CASGMGQGISYEQYF
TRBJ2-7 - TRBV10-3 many TGTGCCATCAGGAAGGGGATTGCGGGCTCAGGCTACGAGCAGTACTTC CAIRKGIAGSGYEQYF
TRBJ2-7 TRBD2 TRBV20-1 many TGCAGTGCCTCGACTAGCGAGGACTACGAGCAGTACTTC CSASTSEDYEQYF
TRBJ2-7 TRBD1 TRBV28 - TGTGCCAGCAGTCCCCGGACAGGGGAGAGCTCCTACGAGCAGTACTTC CASSPRTGESSYEQYF
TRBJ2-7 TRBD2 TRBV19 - TGTGCCAGTAGACCTGGGACTAGCGGGAGTGGTGAGCAGTACTTC CASRPGTSGSGEQYF
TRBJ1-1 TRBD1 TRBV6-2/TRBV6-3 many TGTGCCAGCAGAGCGGGACAGCGAGGCACTGAAGCTTTCTTT CASRAGQRGTEAFF
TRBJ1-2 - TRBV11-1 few TGTGCCAGCAGCTTATCGGGGACCCGGAACTATGGCTACACCTTC CASSLSGTRNYGYTF
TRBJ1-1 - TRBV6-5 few TGTGCCAGCAGTTACTCTGGGAGCCGGGGTGCTTTCTTT CASSYSGSRGAFF
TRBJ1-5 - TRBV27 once TGTGCCAGCAGTTTAGTAAGGGGTCAGCCCCAGCATTTT CASSLVRGQPQHF
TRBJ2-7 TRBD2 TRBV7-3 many TGTGCCAGCAGCTTCTCACGATCGGGAGGGTCCCTGTACTTC CASSFSRSGGSLYF